This TCR beta chain was captured in a study of sequential checkpoint blockade in melanoma. Study context: DNA from 91 pretreatment tumor samples underwent TCRβ immunosequencing.

Repertoires were generated with immunoSEQ multiplex PCR, while TCRdb's copy carries only in-frame clones and drops some. The sample lists 6,000 to 6,500 clones; roughly 25% were seen once. Specified treatment: randomized to nivolumab then ipilimumab (arm A) or the reverse (arm B). The sample was tumor tissue (inferred from file names), taken from a patient given nivolumab and ipilimumab in sequence. The receptor comes from a human donor with melanoma.

CDR3 DNA: TGTGCCAGCAGTGGAGGACTAGCCTCCTACGAGCAGTACTTC. Translation gives CASSGGLASYEQYF. The V call is TRBV6-8, the J call TRBJ2-7; 8 bases are shared with TRBD2. There are 14 residues in the CDR3. Germline V gene sequence: CDR1 MNHGY, CDR2 SAAAGT. The V gene end was trimmed by 5 bases and the J gene end by 0 bases; junction bases not matched to a gene: 3.